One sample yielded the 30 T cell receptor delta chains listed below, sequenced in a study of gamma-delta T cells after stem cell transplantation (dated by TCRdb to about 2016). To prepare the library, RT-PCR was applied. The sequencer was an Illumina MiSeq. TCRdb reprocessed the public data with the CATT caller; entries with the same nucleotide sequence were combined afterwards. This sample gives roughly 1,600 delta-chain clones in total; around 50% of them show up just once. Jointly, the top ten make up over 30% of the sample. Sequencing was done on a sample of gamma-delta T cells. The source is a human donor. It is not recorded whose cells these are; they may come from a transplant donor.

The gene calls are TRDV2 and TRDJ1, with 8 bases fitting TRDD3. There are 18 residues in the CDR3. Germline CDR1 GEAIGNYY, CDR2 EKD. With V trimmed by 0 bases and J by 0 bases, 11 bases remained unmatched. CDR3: CACDTVTVLGGYTDKLIF. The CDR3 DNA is TGTGCCTGTGACACCGTTACTGTACTGGGGGGTTACACCGATAAACTCATCTTT.

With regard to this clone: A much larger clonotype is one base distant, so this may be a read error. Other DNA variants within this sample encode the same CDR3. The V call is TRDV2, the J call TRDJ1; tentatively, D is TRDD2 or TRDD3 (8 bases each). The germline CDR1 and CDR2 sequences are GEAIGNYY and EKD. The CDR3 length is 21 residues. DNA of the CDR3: TGCGCCTGTGACGACATTCAGCTTCCTACGGAGGGGGATATAGGCCCAGATAAACTCATCTTT. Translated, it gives CACDDIQLPTEGDIGPDKLIF.

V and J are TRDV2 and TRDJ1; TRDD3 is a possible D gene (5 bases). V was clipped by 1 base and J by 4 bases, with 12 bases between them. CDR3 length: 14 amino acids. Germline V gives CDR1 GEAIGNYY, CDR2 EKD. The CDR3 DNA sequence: TGTGCCTGTGACACGCTCCGGGGAAACGATAAACTCATCTTT. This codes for CACDTLRGNDKLIF.

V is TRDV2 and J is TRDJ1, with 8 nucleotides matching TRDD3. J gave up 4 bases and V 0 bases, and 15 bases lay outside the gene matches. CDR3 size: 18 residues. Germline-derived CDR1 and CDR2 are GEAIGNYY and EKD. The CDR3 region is CACDTGHLKGIRDDKLIF. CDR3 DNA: TGTGCCTGTGACACCGGTCACCTAAAAGGGATACGTGACGATAAACTCATCTTT.

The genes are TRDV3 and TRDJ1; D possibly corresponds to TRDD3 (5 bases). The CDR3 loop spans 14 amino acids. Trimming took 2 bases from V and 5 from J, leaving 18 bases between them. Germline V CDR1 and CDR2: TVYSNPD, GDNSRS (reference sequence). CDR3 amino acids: CAFHWSGAGDKLIF. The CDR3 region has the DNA TGTGCCTTTCATTGGTCCGGTGCTGGGGATAAACTCATCTTT.

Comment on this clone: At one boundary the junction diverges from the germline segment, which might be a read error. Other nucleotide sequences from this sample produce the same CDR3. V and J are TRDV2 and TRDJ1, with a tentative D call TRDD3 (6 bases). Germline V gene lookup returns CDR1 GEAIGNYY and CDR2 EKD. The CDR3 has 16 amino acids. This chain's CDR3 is CACDTVQRDNTDKLIF. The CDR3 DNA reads TGTGCCTGTGACACCGTACAACGGGATAACACCGATAAGCTCATCTTT.

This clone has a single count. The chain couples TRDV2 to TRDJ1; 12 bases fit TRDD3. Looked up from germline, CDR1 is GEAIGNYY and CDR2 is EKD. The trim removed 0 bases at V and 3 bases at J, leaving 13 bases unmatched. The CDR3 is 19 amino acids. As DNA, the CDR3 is TGTGCCTGTGACACCGTGGGAATAGGTACTGGGGGATACCCCGATAAACTCATCTTT. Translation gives CACDTVGIGTGGYPDKLIF.

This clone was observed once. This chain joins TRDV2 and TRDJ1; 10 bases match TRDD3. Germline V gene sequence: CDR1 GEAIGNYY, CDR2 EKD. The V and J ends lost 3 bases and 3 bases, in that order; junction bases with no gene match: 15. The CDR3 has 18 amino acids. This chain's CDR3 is CACDVLLGDANFADKLIF. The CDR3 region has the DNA TGTGCCTGTGACGTATTACTGGGGGATGCCAACTTCGCCGATAAACTCATCTTT.

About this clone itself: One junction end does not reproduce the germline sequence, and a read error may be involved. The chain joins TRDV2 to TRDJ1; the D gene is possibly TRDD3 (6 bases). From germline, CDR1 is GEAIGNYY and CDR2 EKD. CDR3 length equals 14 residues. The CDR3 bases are TGTGCCCGTGACCCCTTGGGGATTAGGGGTAAACTCATCTTT. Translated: CARDPLGIRGKLIF.

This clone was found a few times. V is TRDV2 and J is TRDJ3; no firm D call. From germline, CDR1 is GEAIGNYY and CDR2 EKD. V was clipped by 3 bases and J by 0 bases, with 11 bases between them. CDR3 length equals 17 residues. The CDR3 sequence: CACDPPTSSWDTRQMFF. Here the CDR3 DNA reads TGTGCCTGTGACCCCCCGACCAGCTCCTGGGACACCCGACAGATGTTTTTC.

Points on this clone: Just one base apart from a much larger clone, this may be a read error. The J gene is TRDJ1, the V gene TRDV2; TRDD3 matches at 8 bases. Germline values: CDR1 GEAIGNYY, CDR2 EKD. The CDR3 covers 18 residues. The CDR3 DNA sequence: TGTGCCTGTGACACCGTTGTACGTGGGGGATCCGGCACCGATAAACCCATCTTT. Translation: CACDTVVRGGSGTDKPIF.

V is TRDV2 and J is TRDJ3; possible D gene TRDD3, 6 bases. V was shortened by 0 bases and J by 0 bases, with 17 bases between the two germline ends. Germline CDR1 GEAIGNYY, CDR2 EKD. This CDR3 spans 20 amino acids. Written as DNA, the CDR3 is TGTGCCTGTGACACCGTGGTGGGGGGTACGACCTCCTGGGACACCCGACAGATGTTTTTC. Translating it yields CACDTVVGGTTSWDTRQMFF.

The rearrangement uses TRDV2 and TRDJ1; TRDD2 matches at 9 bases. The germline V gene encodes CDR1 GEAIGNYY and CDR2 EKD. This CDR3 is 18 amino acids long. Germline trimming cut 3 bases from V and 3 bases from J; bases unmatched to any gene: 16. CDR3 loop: CACDPLPTLPGDADKLIF. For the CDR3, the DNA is TGTGCCTGTGACCCCCTTCCTACTTTACCGGGGGACGCCGATAAACTCATCTTT.

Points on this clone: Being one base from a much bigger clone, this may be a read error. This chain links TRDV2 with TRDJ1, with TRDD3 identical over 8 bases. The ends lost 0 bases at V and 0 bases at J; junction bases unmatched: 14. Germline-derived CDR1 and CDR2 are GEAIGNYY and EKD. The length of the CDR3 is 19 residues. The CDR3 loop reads CACDTVPGRTGGYTDKLIF. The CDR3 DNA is TGTGCCTGTGACACCGTGCCTGGTCGTACTGGGGGGTACACCGATAAACTCATCTTT.

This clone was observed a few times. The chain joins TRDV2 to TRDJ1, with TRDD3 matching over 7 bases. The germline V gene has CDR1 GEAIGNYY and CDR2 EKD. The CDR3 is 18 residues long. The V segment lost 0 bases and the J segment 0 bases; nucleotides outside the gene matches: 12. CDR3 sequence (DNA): TGTGCCTGTGACACCGTGCAGGGCATGGGGGACTACACCGATAAACTCATCTTT. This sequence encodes CACDTVQGMGDYTDKLIF.

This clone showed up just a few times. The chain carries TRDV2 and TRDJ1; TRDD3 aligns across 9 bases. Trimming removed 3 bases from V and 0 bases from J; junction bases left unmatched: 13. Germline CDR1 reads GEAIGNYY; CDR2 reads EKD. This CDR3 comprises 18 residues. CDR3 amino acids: CACDLLLGEPSYTDKLIF. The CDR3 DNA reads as TGTGCCTGTGACCTTTTACTGGGGGAACCATCGTACACCGATAAACTCATCTTT.

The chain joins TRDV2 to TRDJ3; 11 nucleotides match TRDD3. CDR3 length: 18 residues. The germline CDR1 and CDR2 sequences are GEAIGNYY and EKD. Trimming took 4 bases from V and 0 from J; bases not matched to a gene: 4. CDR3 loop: CACDVLGDSSWDTRQMFF. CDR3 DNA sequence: TGTGCCTGTGATGTACTGGGGGATAGCTCCTGGGACACCCGACAGATGTTTTTC.

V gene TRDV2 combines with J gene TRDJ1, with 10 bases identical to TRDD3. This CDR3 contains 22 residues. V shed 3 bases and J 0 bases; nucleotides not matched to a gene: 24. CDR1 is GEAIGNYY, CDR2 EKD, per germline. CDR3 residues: CACDPVRGTGGSRITYTDKLIF. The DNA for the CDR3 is TGTGCCTGTGACCCGGTCCGAGGGACTGGGGGATCCAGGATTACTTACACCGATAAACTCATCTTT.

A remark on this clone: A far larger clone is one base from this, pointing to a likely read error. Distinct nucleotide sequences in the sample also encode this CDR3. The CDR3 coding sequence is TGTGCCTGTGACGGCTGGGGGGCACTCGATAAACTCATCTTT. Amino acid sequence: CACDGWGALDKLIF. The chain combines TRDV2 with TRDJ1, with 7 bases that match TRDD3. The CDR3 covers 14 residues. Germline trimming cut 3 bases from V and 4 bases from J; bases unmatched to any gene: 7. Germline V gives CDR1 GEAIGNYY, CDR2 EKD.

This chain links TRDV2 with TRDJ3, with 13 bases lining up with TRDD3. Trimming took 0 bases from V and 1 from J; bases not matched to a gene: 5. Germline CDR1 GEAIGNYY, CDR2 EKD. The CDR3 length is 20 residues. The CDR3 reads CACDTVLGDTRSWDTRQMFF. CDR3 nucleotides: TGTGCCTGTGACACCGTACTGGGGGATACGCGGTCCTGGGACACCCGACAGATGTTTTTC.

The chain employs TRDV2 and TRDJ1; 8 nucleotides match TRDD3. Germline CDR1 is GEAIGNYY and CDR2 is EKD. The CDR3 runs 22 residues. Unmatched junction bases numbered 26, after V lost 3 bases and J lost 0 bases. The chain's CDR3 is CACDPVRFDTGGWVPYTDKLIF. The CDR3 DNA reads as TGTGCCTGTGACCCCGTTCGGTTCGATACTGGGGGTTGGGTCCCGTACACCGATAAACTCATCTTT.

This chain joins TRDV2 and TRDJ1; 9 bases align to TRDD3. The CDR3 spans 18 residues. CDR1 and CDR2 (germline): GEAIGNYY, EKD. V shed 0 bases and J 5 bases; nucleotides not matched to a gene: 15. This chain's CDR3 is CACDTVPSPGGIPDKLIF. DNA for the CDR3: TGTGCCTGTGACACCGTTCCGTCCCCAGGGGGGATACCGGATAAACTCATCTTT.

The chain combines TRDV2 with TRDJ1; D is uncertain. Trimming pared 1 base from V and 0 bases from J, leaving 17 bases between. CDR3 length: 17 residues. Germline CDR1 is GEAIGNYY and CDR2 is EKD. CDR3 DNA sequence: TGTGCCTGTGACACTTTGGCCATACTCGACGACACCGATAAACTCATCTTT. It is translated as CACDTLAILDDTDKLIF.

This CDR3 is CACEIVLGDRTYTDKLIF. DNA for the CDR3: TGTGCCTGTGAAATTGTACTGGGGGACCGTACGTACACCGATAAACTCATCTTT. The chain is built from TRDV2 and TRDJ1, with 9 bases fitting TRDD3. The CDR3 loop spans 18 amino acids. CDR1 and CDR2 (germline): GEAIGNYY, EKD. V was clipped by 4 bases and J by 0 bases; unmatched bases: 14.

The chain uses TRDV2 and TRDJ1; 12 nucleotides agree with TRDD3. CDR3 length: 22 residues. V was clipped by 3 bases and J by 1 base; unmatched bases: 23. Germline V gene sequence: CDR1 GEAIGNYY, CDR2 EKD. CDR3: CACDPLRDVTGGYSRVTDKLIF. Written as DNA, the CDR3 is TGTGCCTGTGACCCCTTGAGGGATGTTACTGGGGGATACTCTAGGGTCACCGATAAACTCATCTTT.

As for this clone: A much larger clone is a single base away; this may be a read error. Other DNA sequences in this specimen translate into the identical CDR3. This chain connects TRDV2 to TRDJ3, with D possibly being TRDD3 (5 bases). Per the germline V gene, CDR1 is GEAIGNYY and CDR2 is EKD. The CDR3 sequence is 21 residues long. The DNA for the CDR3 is TGTGCCTGTGACACCGCGGCAGGGGGGCCCCCGAGCTCCTGGGACACCAGACAGATGTTTTTC. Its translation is CACDTAAGGPPSSWDTRQMFF.

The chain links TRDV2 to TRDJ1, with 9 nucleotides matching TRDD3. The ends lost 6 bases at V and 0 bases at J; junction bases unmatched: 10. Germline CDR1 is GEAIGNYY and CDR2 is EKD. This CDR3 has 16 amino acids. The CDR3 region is CACFSLGDPYTDKLIF. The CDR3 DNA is TGTGCCTGTTTCTCACTGGGGGACCCCTACACCGATAAACTCATCTTT.

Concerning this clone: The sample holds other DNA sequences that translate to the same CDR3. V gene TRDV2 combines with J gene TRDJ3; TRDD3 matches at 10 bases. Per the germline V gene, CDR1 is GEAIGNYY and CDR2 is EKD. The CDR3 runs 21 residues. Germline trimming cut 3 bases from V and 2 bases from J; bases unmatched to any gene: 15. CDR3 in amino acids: CACDSVLGDSRRAWDTRQMFF. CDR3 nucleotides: TGTGCCTGTGACTCTGTACTGGGGGATTCCCGGAGGGCCTGGGACACCCGACAGATGTTTTTC.

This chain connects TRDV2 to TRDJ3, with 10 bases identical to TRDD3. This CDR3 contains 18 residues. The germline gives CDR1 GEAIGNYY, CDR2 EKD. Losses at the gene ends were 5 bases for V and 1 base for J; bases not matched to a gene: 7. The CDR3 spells CACGTGGFGSWDTRQMFF. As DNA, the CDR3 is TGTGCCTGTGGCACTGGGGGATTTGGTTCCTGGGACACCCGACAGATGTTTTTC.

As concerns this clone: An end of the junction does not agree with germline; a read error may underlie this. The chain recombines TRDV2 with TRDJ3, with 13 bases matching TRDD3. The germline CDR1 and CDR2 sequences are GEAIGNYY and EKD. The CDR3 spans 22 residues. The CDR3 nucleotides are TGTGCCTGTGACACCCTGAGAACTGGGGGATACGCTAGCTCCCGGGACACCCGACAGATGTTTTTC. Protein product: CACDTLRTGGYASSRDTRQMFF.